This T cell receptor (beta chain) came from a study of T cells in Graves' hyperthyroidism and ophthalmopathy (dated by TCRdb to about 2019). General notes on the study: Peripheral blood was sampled at the time of initial diagnosis, prior to any treatment. To identify distinguishing TCR V-J signatures, a discovery cohort of roughly 100 patients was used, comprising 43 with Graves' ophthalmopathy and around 60 with stable Graves' hyperthyroidism. The 75 to 100 discovery patients were randomly split 7:3 into training and test sets. Prospective prediction of ophthalmopathy was tested in an independent validation cohort of approximately 18 hyperthyroidism patients and 17 patients who later progressed to ophthalmopathy. After sampling, hyperthyroidism patients received methimazole starting at 30 mg daily, and ophthalmopathy patients received high-dose intravenous methylprednisolone. In addition, the study compared T-cell repertoires in thyroid tissue and in blood from about 6 Graves' hyperthyroidism patients. TCR Vbeta CDR3 sequencing of roughly 140 peripheral blood samples (roughly 41 ophthalmopathy, 75 to 85 hyperthyroidism and some 17 progressor patients) is reported in the paper.

Its CDR3 holds 16 amino acids, cysteine through phenylalanine. Solely the CDR3 DNA is kept, with 48 bases framed from the first base. Trimming accounts for 6 bases at V and 7 bases at J, while the number of junction bases matched to no gene is 17. A patient counted as having stable Graves' hyperthyroidism if no progression to ophthalmopathy occurred over 18 months of follow-up. Hyperthyroidism patients were newly diagnosed, had a disease duration of under 2 months, and were aged 18 to 65 years. Patients with uncontrolled infections, other autoimmune diseases, pregnancy or lactation were excluded. Diagnoses were established on the basis of clinical symptoms, serum thyroxine and TRAb, thyroid ultrasound, and orbital computed tomography. PBMCs were isolated from more than 9 ml of fresh peripheral blood by Ficoll-Paque density gradient centrifugation. Total RNA was extracted using Trizol reagent, and RNA quality was assessed on an Agilent 2100 Bioanalyzer.

TCR beta CDR3 regions were amplified from RNA transcripts. The TCR CDR3 was subjected to a first round of RT-PCR using the HTBI primer set and the Qiagen OneStep RT-PCR kit. The libraries were constructed in a second round of multiplex PCR and then size-selected and purified. Paired-end sequencing of the libraries was performed with 100 bp reads on an Illumina HiSeq2000. For the original study's pipeline: Raw data were processed with SOAPnuke, discarding reads with adapters, uncalled bases, mean Phred below 15, or no exact constant-primer or identifier match. COPE v1.2.5 was used to merge the high-quality paired reads, and each unique nucleotide sequence was defined as a clonotype. Clonotypes were aligned to IMGT TRBV, TRBD and TRBJ reference segments using MiTCR v1.1. Only V-J combinations with frequency above 0.0001, covering about 99% of repertoires, were analysed. A TCS score was defined as the ratio between F50 (clonal expansion) and ExV (chaos), using BLOSUM62-based TCRdist between CDR3 peptides within each V-J. Welch's t-statistics and random forest reduced 500 to 550 V-J features to 13, which were used in a naive Bayes classifier (R e1071). In-frame beta chains were kept once TCRdb had trimmed the public reads at Q25 with fastp and called clones with MiXCR. Every entry covers one CDR3 protein and lists the most common genes and DNA from its rows. It is TCRdb's table, rather than the study itself, that gives the V and J calls and clone size. This sample gives around 350,000 distinct CDR3 sequences in total; about 19% of them show up just once. Roughly 3.5% of the sample comes from the top ten.

Beyond this particular receptor, the publication reports: In cross-validation, a model built on a 13 V-J signature told ophthalmopathy apart from stable hyperthyroidism with about 90% sensitivity and around 83% specificity, and in testing the same model reached 80%/75%. No statistical method was used to set the sample size in advance, and investigators knew the group allocation. In validation, the model predicted progression to ophthalmopathy with 55% to 71% sensitivity and 72.22% specificity, a median of about 6.7 months before onset. Most expanded thyroid clonotypes (frequency above 0.001) were also detected in blood, suggesting blood repertoires may reflect thyroid immune responses.

This clonotype was found many times. No cognate antigen has been identified for it. No clone much larger than this one lies a single base away; base qualities are absent. The sequence joins TRBV12-3 or TRBV12-4 to TRBJ1-2, with TRBD1 identical over 7 junction bases. The receptor comes from a woman between 18 and 30 years old with Graves' hyperthyroidism. The sequenced material came from blood. The CDR3 here reads CASSRGQIGARGGYTF. The base sequence is TGTGCCAGCAGCCGGGGACAGATCGGCGCACGAGGTGGCTACACCTTC.